Sequencing of this T cell receptor (beta chain) was carried out in a study of blood T cell repertoires in COVID-19 (dated by TCRdb to 2018 to 2021). About the study as a whole: Collaborator samples came from the United States, Italy and Spain and covered acute and convalescent phases of COVID-19. The prospective study material was composed of cDNA or gDNA derived from T cells, B-cell-depleted T cells, or PBMCs. Subjects who had been exposed to COVID-19, were actively infected with it, or had recovered from it provided the deeply sampled blood TCRbeta repertoires that made up the dataset. A freely available public database, intended as a resource for researchers studying the immune response to SARS-CoV-2, is where the repertoires were released. The samples were drawn from the first 160 participants of the ongoing ImmuneRACE study and from 1,254 subjects provided by 6 global collaborators. The sample metadata nearly always contained a de-identified subject ID, COVID-19 status, age in years and sex. HLA class I and class II types, where available, came from metadata supplied by the sample provider rather than from assay-based typing. Beyond this particular receptor, the publication reports: The quantity of clinical and demographic metadata differed by source and by participant and was supplied without curation.

V drops 5 bases and J drops 0 bases, leaving 11 bases in between. Via the germline V gene (reference sequence), CDR1 is SGHAT and CDR2 FQDESV. The CDR3 sequence holds 16 residues, the cysteine and phenylalanine included. Left in the record is the CDR3 DNA by itself, 48 bases read in frame from the first base. TCRbeta CDR3 regions were amplified from genomic DNA by means of the immunoSEQ Assay, a bias-controlled multiplex PCR. From the authors' description of their analysis: The number of nucleated cells in each sample was estimated from the amplification of reference gene primers within the assay. To quantify the absolute abundance of each unique TCRbeta CDR3 rearrangement, sequence reads were collapsed and filtered. For each sample, productive Simpson clonality was calculated as the square root of Simpson's diversity index over productive rearrangements. What TCRdb holds here is the immuneACCESS table cut down to in-frame rearrangements. Part of the clones is not present; checked against another copy, under half of the missing clones reflect an unresolved V gene, and the others are unexplained. V and J calls and clone size follow that table, whereas D and trimming were derived from the DNA. The sample data list 180,000 or so clones, and approximately 86% of these were observed just once. The ten largest clones take up around 8.2% of the sample.

Points on this clone: This receptor's antigen is unknown. One base away there is no much larger clone; base qualities are not given.

The collaborating institutions used their own protocols to collect whole blood in K2EDTA tubes. Collaborator samples were shipped for TCRbeta analysis as frozen whole blood, isolated PBMCs, or DNA extracted from either sample type. Source material: peripheral blood. The V and J genes are TRBV11-1 and TRBJ1-6; the D segment could be TRBD1, given 5 matching bases. The origin of this receptor is a man aged 55 to 70 with acute or convalescent COVID-19. The CDR3 sequence is CASSRDSRSYNSPLHF. The DNA sequence is TGTGCCAGCAGCCGAGACAGCCGCTCCTATAATTCACCCCTCCACTTT. Reference TRBV11-1 and TRBJ1-6 proteins supply the regions before and after the CDR3; the full variable domain is: EAEVAQSPRYKITEKSQAVAFWCDPISGHATLYWYRQILGQGPELLVQFQDESVVDDSQLPKDRFSAERLKGVDSTLKIQPAELGDSAMYLCASSRDSRSYNSPLHFGNGTRLTVT.